The entry that follows covers one TCR beta chain sequence. The data stem from a study of blood T cell repertoires in COVID-19. Study at large: Sample material is recorded as cDNA or gDNA derived from T cells, B-cell-depleted T cells, or PBMCs.

While infection was still active, Seattle patients were enrolled and then followed longitudinally. Only in-frame clones appear in the TCRdb table, and some are missing; sequencing was by immunoSEQ multiplex PCR. The sample carries roughly 150,000 clones, approximately 87% recorded once. Trimming pared 3 bases from V and 11 bases from J, leaving 13 bases between. Germline assignment: CDR1 DFQATT and CDR2 SNEGSKA (reference sequence). This CDR3 contains 11 residues. The sequenced material came from peripheral blood. The receptor comes from a woman in her 70s with COVID-19, enrolled during active disease. The chain employs TRBV20-1 and TRBJ1-1; D may be TRBD1 (6 bases). The CDR3 sequence is CSASGPTGAFF. CDR3 nucleotides: TGCAGTGCTAGCGGGCCCACAGGGGCTTTCTTT.